This T cell receptor beta chain was documented in a study of shared T cell receptors in the human thymus. Measured with immunoSEQ multiplex PCR; TCRdb has only the in-frame clones, and not every one. This repertoire shows more than 300,000 clones, 85% to 95% found once; its top ten account for roughly 0.02%. The V segment lost 7 bases and the J segment 1 base; nucleotides outside the gene matches: 7. The CDR3 has 15 amino acids. Germline loops: CDR1 LNHDA, CDR2 SQIVND (reference sequence). Sequencing was performed on thymocytes. This clonotype was sampled from a human donor. This chain links TRBV19 with TRBJ1-5; TRBD1 matches 7 bases. CDR3 DNA: TGTGCCAGTATCGGGACAGTCCTAAGCAATCAGCCCCAGCATTTT. Translating gives CASIGTVLSNQPQHF.